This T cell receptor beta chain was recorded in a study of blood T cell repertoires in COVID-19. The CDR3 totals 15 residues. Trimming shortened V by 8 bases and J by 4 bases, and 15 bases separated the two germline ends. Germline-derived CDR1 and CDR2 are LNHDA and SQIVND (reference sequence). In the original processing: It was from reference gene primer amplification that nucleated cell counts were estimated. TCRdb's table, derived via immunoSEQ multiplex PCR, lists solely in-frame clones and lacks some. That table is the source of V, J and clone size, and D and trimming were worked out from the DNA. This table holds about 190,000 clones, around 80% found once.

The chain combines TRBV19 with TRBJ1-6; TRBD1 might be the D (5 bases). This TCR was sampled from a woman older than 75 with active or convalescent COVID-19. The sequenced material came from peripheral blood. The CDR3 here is CASRGQGRYNSPLHF. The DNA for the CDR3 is TGTGCCAGTCGTGGGCAGGGCCGGTATAATTCACCCCTCCACTTT.